Shown below are 21 T cell receptor beta chains from a single sample sequenced in a study of regulatory T cells in long-lasting Graves disease. Time point of the sample: newly diagnosed GD, antithyroid drugs for less than 3 months. PBMC-extracted RNA yielded the TCR library. HTBI primers from iRepertoire and Arm-PCR of CDR3 regions yielded the TCR beta libraries. TCRdb re-derived calls from the multiplex PCR reads in MiXCR, one entry per CDR3 protein. The sample records 450,000 to 700,000 distinct CDR3 sequences, approximately 15% being singletons. These data also formed part of another study, on T cells in Graves' hyperthyroidism and ophthalmopathy.

Sequencing used peripheral blood mononuclear cells (PBMCs), obtained at new diagnosis, from a patient treated with antithyroid drugs. The receptors originated from a man aged 25 to 40 with Graves disease.

This clonotype was recorded at least ten times. This rearrangement joins TRBV3-1 to TRBJ2-2; D uncertain. CDR3 length: 12 amino acids. The V gene lost 1 base and the J gene lost 5 bases, with 2 bases spanning the gap. Looked up from germline, CDR1 is LGHDT and CDR2 is YNNKEL (reference sequence). The CDR3 reads CASSQVTGELFF. The DNA for the CDR3 is TGTGCCAGCAGCCAAGTTACCGGGGAGCTGTTTTTT. The variable domain in full, with the rest retrieved from reference TRBV3-1 and TRBJ2-2, is DTAVSQTPKYLVTQMGNDKSIKCEQNLGHDTMYWYKQDSKKFLKIMFSYNNKELIINETVPNRFSPKSPDKAHLNLHINSLELGDSAVYFCASSQVTGELFFGEGSRLTVL.

This clonotype appeared many times. The chain uses TRBV7-2 and TRBJ2-3, with no clear D. Between the trimmed V and J ends, which lost 5 bases and 1 base, there was a span of 16 bases. CDR1 SGHTA and CDR2 FQGNSA come from the germline V gene. The CDR3 has 16 amino acids. CDR3 DNA: TGTGCCAGCAGCCCCCTCAGTTACGTTCGCACAGATACGCAGTATTTT. Encoded protein: CASSPLSYVRTDTQYF. Full variable domain (outside the CDR3, taken from reference TRBV7-2 and TRBJ2-3): GAGVSQSPSNKVTEKGKDVELRCDPISGHTALYWYRQSLGQGLEFLIYFQGNSAPDKSGLPSDRFSAERTGGSVSTLTIQRTQQEDSAVYLCASSPLSYVRTDTQYFGPGTRLTVL.

This rearrangement joins TRBV30 to TRBJ2-6; D may match TRBD1 or TRBD2 (5 bases each). The CDR3 runs 15 residues. Germline CDR1 is GTSNPN and CDR2 is SVGIG (reference sequence). V was cut by 1 base and J by 2 bases, with 9 bases left in between. CDR3 sequence: CAWSEGRPGANVLTF. CDR3 bases: TGTGCCTGGAGTGAGGGACGGCCTGGGGCCAACGTCCTGACTTTC. The full variable domain, rest sourced from reference TRBV30 and TRBJ2-6, is SQTIHQWPATLVQPVGSPLSLECTVEGTSNPNLYWYRQAAGRGLQLLFYSVGIGQISSEVPQNLSASRPQDRQFILSSKKLLLSDSGFYLCAWSEGRPGANVLTFGAGSRLTVL.

The table lists this clonotype with many counts. The J gene is TRBJ2-7, the V gene TRBV28; D gene ambiguous. V was pared by 2 bases and J by 5 bases, with 16 bases between. Germline CDR1 MDHEN, CDR2 SYDVKM. The CDR3 consists of 15 residues. CDR3 loop: CASSLGSSGTNEQYF. DNA of the CDR3: TGTGCCAGCAGTTTAGGTTCTTCCGGTACCAACGAGCAGTACTTC.

The chain recombines TRBV7-9 with TRBJ2-7, with D perhaps TRBD2 (5 bases). Per the germline V gene, CDR1 is SEHNR and CDR2 is FQNEAQ (reference sequence). Trimming cost V 3 bases and J 2 bases, with 11 bases left between them. There are 14 residues in the CDR3. For the CDR3, the DNA is TGTGCCAGCAGCTTTTCGATGGGAGCCTACGAGCAGTACTTC. It codes for CASSFSMGAYEQYF.

The sample holds many counts of this clonotype. This rearrangement joins TRBV12-3 or TRBV12-4 to TRBJ2-7; 8 bases fit TRBD1. The CDR3 runs to 14 residues. Unmatched junction bases numbered 5, after V lost 3 bases and J lost 4 bases. The CDR3 loop is CASSFDGTGYEQYF. The CDR3 DNA sequence: TGTGCCAGCAGTTTCGACGGGACAGGTTACGAGCAGTACTTC.

Remarks on this clonotype: This may be a read error: a much more frequent sequence differs by one nucleotide. This chain uses TRBV5-5 with TRBJ1-5, with unresolved D. Trimming stripped 1 base from V and 2 bases from J, with 7 bases between. CDR1 SGHKS and CDR2 YYEKEE come from the germline V gene (reference sequence). The CDR3 consists of 14 residues. The chain's CDR3 is CASSLQLGNQPQHF. For the CDR3, the DNA is TGTGCCAGCAGCTTGCAGCTCGGCAATCAGCCCCAGCATTTT.

This clonotype was counted many times. The chain uses TRBV28 and TRBJ2-7, with D perhaps TRBD1 (5 bases). V was clipped by 5 bases and J by 1 base, with 12 bases between them. Germline CDR1 reads MDHEN; CDR2 reads SYDVKM. This CDR3 is 14 amino acids long. The CDR3 spells CASSPRALSYEQYF. The CDR3 DNA is TGTGCCAGCAGTCCCAGGGCTTTGTCCTACGAGCAGTACTTC.

This clonotype was seen a few times. CDR3 in DNA: TGCAGTGCTAGAGATCGCGAGAGGGGCACAGATACGCAGTATTTT. Protein: CSARDRERGTDTQYF. V usage is TRBV20-1 and J usage is TRBJ2-3; D perhaps matches TRBD2 (5 bases). The germline V gene has CDR1 DFQATT and CDR2 SNEGSKA (reference sequence). This CDR3 contains 15 residues. Trimming took 0 bases from V and 1 from J, leaving 11 bases between them.

This clonotype has a handful of counts. The V and J genes are TRBV12-3 or TRBV12-4 and TRBJ2-1, with TRBD2 matching over 7 bases. The CDR3 runs 16 residues. V lost 5 bases to trimming and J lost 4 bases; unmatched junction nucleotides: 11. DNA for the CDR3: TGTGCCAGCAGTACCCCGCTAGCGGACGTTTACAATGAGCAGTTCTTC. Encoded protein: CASSTPLADVYNEQFF.

This clonotype was detected only a few times. The CDR3 carries no conserved terminal phenylalanine or tryptophan, so it likely arises from a read error. The chain is built from TRBV27 and TRBJ2-2; no reliable D call. Deletions cut 5 bases from V and 5 bases from J, with 9 bases between. Looked up from germline, CDR1 is MNHEY and CDR2 is SMNVEV (reference sequence). The CDR3 covers 13 residues. CDR3: CASSTLGTGELFL. In DNA form, the CDR3 reads TGTGCCAGCAGTACTTTAGGTACCGGGGAGCTGTTTCTT.

At least ten counts were recorded for this clonotype. CDR3 in amino acids: CSALTGLGQPQHF. The CDR3 DNA sequence: TGCAGTGCTCTGACAGGTCTTGGACAGCCCCAGCATTTT. This chain joins TRBV20-1 and TRBJ1-5, with a tentative D call TRBD1 (6 bases). Looked up from germline, CDR1 is DFQATT and CDR2 is SNEGSKA (reference sequence). CDR3 length: 13 residues. The V end lost 5 bases, the J end lost 7 bases, and 15 bases lay between the germline ends.

In its sample, this clonotype was seen many times. The V gene is TRBV29-1, the J gene TRBJ2-7, with D possibly being TRBD2 (6 bases). This CDR3 spans 13 amino acids. Looked up from germline, CDR1 is SQVTM and CDR2 is ANQGSEA. Trimming took off 2 bases at V and 0 bases at J, with 8 bases between the two ends. Here the CDR3 DNA reads TGCAGCGTTGAACTCGGGAGCTCCTACGAGCAGTACTTC. Translating gives CSVELGSSYEQYF.

This chain uses TRBV6-2 or TRBV6-3 with TRBJ2-3; D unclear. CDR1 MNHEY and CDR2 SVGEGT come from the germline V gene. This CDR3 has 14 amino acids. Trimming cost V 5 bases and J 2 bases, with 11 bases left between them. As DNA, the CDR3 is TGTGCCAGCAGTCCCCCTGAGAACACAGATACGCAGTATTTT. Translated, it gives CASSPPENTDTQYF.

In its sample, this clonotype was seen many times. One junction end disagrees with the germline gene, perhaps due to a read error. The chain uses TRBV27 and TRBJ1-1; D possibly corresponds to TRBD1 (5 bases). This CDR3 region has 14 residues. Germline V gene data show CDR1 as MNHEY and CDR2 as SMNVEV (reference sequence). CDR3 sequence (DNA): TGTGCCAACAGTTTCATCGCTAGGGGCACTGAAGCTTTCTTT. This gives the protein CANSFIARGTEAFF.

A remark on this clonotype: This clone may be a read error of a much larger clone one base away. The chain uses TRBV6-2 or TRBV6-3 and TRBJ1-1; D is uncertain. Looked up from germline, CDR1 is MNHEY and CDR2 is SVGEGT. The CDR3 consists of 13 residues. Trimming took 5 bases from V and 1 from J, leaving 8 bases between them. CDR3 DNA sequence: TGTGCCAGCAGTGAGAACCGGAACACTGAAGCTTTCTTT. The encoded protein is CASSENRNTEAFF.

This clonotype was counted between two and nine times. V is TRBV7-9 and J is TRBJ1-2; TRBD1 agrees at 7 bases. V was clipped by 5 bases and J by 3 bases; unmatched bases: 9. CDR1 SEHNR and CDR2 FQNEAQ come from the germline V gene (reference sequence). The CDR3 has 15 amino acids. The CDR3 reads CASSLLDRRHYGYTF. The CDR3, as DNA: TGTGCCAGCAGCCTACTGGACAGGCGCCACTATGGCTACACCTTC.

This clonotype was counted at least ten times. The J gene is TRBJ1-5, the V gene TRBV7-9; D unresolved. Per germline, CDR1 SEHNR and CDR2 FQNEAQ (reference sequence). The CDR3 consists of 12 residues. Trimming stripped 3 bases from V and 6 bases from J, with 6 bases between. The CDR3 sequence is CASSFEVQPQHF. CDR3 in DNA: TGTGCCAGCAGCTTTGAGGTTCAGCCCCAGCATTTT.

This clonotype appeared a few times. The chain recombines TRBV6-1 with TRBJ1-3; 7 nucleotides align to TRBD1. Germline V CDR1 and CDR2: MNHNS, SASEGT. The J segment lost 4 bases and the V segment lost 4 bases, leaving 7 bases of the junction unmatched. This CDR3 is built from 15 residues. CDR3 nucleotides: TGTGCCAGCAGTGTACAGGGGACTACAGGAAACACCATATATTTT. Its protein product is CASSVQGTTGNTIYF.

This clonotype was seen repeatedly, ten times or more. The chain couples TRBV2 to TRBJ2-2; tentative D call: TRBD2 (6 bases). CDR3 length: 16 amino acids. CDR1 is SNHLY, CDR2 FYNNEI, per germline. The V gene lost 7 bases and the J gene lost 4 bases, with 19 bases spanning the gap. CDR3 DNA sequence: TGTGCCAGCAAGTTCACCCCGGGAGTTGGCACCGGGGAGCTGTTTTTT. Protein sequence: CASKFTPGVGTGELFF.

This clonotype was seen more than once but under ten times. V is TRBV20-1 and J is TRBJ2-3; D is unclear. V lost 1 base, J lost 6 bases, and 17 bases lay in between. CDR1 and CDR2 from the germline V gene are DFQATT and SNEGSKA (reference sequence). There are 15 residues in the CDR3. CDR3 in DNA: TGCAGTGCTAGAGCCCCCAGGCCAGCCGGGGATACGCAGTATTTT. Encoded protein: CSARAPRPAGDTQYF.